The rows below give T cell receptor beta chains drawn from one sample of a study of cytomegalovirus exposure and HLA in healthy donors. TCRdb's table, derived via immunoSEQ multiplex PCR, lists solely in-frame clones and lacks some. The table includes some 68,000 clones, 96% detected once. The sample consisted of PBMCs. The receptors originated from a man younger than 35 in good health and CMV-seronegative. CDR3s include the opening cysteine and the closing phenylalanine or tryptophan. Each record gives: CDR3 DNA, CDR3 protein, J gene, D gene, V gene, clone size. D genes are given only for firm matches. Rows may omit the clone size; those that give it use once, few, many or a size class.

DNA: TGTGCCAGCAGTTACGATAGCGGGCGCAGCTCCTACGAGCAGTACTTC
CDR3: CASSYDSGRSSYEQYF
J: TRBJ2-7
D: TRBD2
V: TRBV6-5
size: -

DNA: TGTGCCAGCAGGAAGACAGGGGAGCAACAGCCCCAGCATTTT
CDR3: CASRKTGEQQPQHF
J: TRBJ1-5
D: TRBD1
V: TRBV6-5
size: -

DNA: TGCGCCAGCAAGCCGGGACTAGGGGTTAATGAGCAGTTCTTC
CDR3: CASKPGLGVNEQFF
J: TRBJ2-1
D: TRBD2
V: TRBV10-2
size: -

DNA: TGTGCCAGCAGCAAAGGACAGGGGGCCCACGAGCAGTACTTC
CDR3: CASSKGQGAHEQYF
J: TRBJ2-7
D: TRBD1
V: TRBV9
size: -

DNA: TGTGCCAGCAGACCTAAGACTAGCGGGAGGGTCCCAGAGACCCAGTACTTC
CDR3: CASRPKTSGRVPETQYF
J: TRBJ2-5
D: TRBD2
V: TRBV7-9
size: -

DNA: TGTGCCGCCAAGCCGAGGCAGAACACCGGGGAGCTGTTTTTT
CDR3: CAAKPRQNTGELFF
J: TRBJ2-2
D: -
V: TRBV27
size: -

DNA: TGTGCCAGCAGCCCCCGGACAGATGACGGCTACACCTTC
CDR3: CASSPRTDDGYTF
J: TRBJ1-2
D: -
V: TRBV11-2
size: -

DNA: TGTGCCAGCACCCATAGCACAGATACGCAGTATTTT
CDR3: CASTHSTDTQYF
J: TRBJ2-3
D: -
V: TRBV6-1
size: -

DNA: TGTGCCAGCTCGACTAGCGGGAAAGATAATACGCAGTATTTT
CDR3: CASSTSGKDNTQYF
J: TRBJ2-3
D: TRBD2
V: TRBV6-1
size: -

DNA: TGTGCCAGCAGTACATCTAGCGGGAGAACCTACGAGCAGTACTTC
CDR3: CASSTSSGRTYEQYF
J: TRBJ2-7
D: TRBD2
V: TRBV6-5
size: -

DNA: TGTGCCAGCAGCTTACCTAGCGGGCACTCCTACAATGAGCAGTTCTTC
CDR3: CASSLPSGHSYNEQFF
J: TRBJ2-1
D: TRBD2
V: TRBV7-9
size: -

DNA: TGTGCCAGTAGTATTTTAGTTAAAGATACGCAGTATTTT
CDR3: CASSILVKDTQYF
J: TRBJ2-3
D: -
V: TRBV19
size: -

DNA: TGTGCCAGCAGCTTAGCGGGGACACATTTCTACAATGAGCAGTTCTTC
CDR3: CASSLAGTHFYNEQFF
J: TRBJ2-1
D: -
V: TRBV7-9
size: -

DNA: TGCGCCAGCTCCCGATCAGGGGAGCTCACTGAAGCTTTCTTT
CDR3: CASSRSGELTEAFF
J: TRBJ1-1
D: -
V: TRBV10-1
size: -

DNA: TGCGCCAGCAGTCGGAGGGACAGGCGAGAGAACACTGAAGCTTTCTTT
CDR3: CASSRRDRRENTEAFF
J: TRBJ1-1
D: TRBD1
V: TRBV5-1
size: -

DNA: TGTGCCAGCAGCCCCCACCCGAGCGGGAATTACAATGAGCAGTTCTTC
CDR3: CASSPHPSGNYNEQFF
J: TRBJ2-1
D: TRBD2
V: TRBV6-4
size: -

DNA: TGTGCCAGCTCACCCGGGACAGTGGAGGGTGGCTACACCTTC
CDR3: CASSPGTVEGGYTF
J: TRBJ1-2
D: TRBD1
V: TRBV18
size: -

DNA: TGTGCCTGGCAACAGGGCACTAATGAAAAACTGTTTTTT
CDR3: CAWQQGTNEKLFF
J: TRBJ1-4
D: -
V: TRBV30
size: -

DNA: TGTGCCAGCAGCTCAGAACGACCAGGGTTTGTTGGCTACACCTTC
CDR3: CASSSERPGFVGYTF
J: TRBJ1-2
D: -
V: TRBV5-4
size: -

DNA: TGTGCCAGCAGCCCGGGACAGGGGGCGGGGGAGCAGTACTTC
CDR3: CASSPGQGAGEQYF
J: TRBJ2-7
D: TRBD1
V: TRBV5-4
size: -

DNA: TGTGCCAGCAGCGCCGGGACTAGCTTTTTTAATGAGCAGTTCTTC
CDR3: CASSAGTSFFNEQFF
J: TRBJ2-1
D: TRBD2
V: TRBV27
size: -

DNA: TGCGCCAGCAGCCAAGCCCCCACAGGGGTTGGACAGCCCCAGCATTTT
CDR3: CASSQAPTGVGQPQHF
J: TRBJ1-5
D: TRBD1
V: TRBV4-1
size: -

DNA: TGTGCCAGCAGCTCGTTGGAGACCCAGTACTTC
CDR3: CASSSLETQYF
J: TRBJ2-5
D: -
V: TRBV7-6
size: -

DNA: TGTGCCTGGAATCACAGGGCCGATTCCACTGAAGCTTTCTTT
CDR3: CAWNHRADSTEAFF
J: TRBJ1-1
D: -
V: TRBV30
size: -

DNA: TGTGCCTGGAGTACCGGGACAGGGACATACGAGCAGTACTTC
CDR3: CAWSTGTGTYEQYF
J: TRBJ2-7
D: TRBD1
V: TRBV30
size: -

DNA: TGTGCCAGCAGTTCCCGTGGAGGGTCCTACAATGAGCAGTTCTTC
CDR3: CASSSRGGSYNEQFF
J: TRBJ2-1
D: -
V: TRBV6-5
size: -

DNA: TGCGCCAGCAGCTTGGACAATTCCTACGAGCAGTACTTC
CDR3: CASSLDNSYEQYF
J: TRBJ2-7
D: -
V: TRBV5-1
size: -

DNA: TGTGCCAGCAGTACTGTCGAGATCTATAGCAATCAGCCCCAGCATTTT
CDR3: CASSTVEIYSNQPQHF
J: TRBJ1-5
D: -
V: TRBV28
size: -

DNA: TGTGCCAGTAGTACGGGGGGTAATTCACCCCTCCACTTT
CDR3: CASSTGGNSPLHF
J: TRBJ1-6
D: -
V: TRBV19
size: once

DNA: TGTGCCAGCTCACCACGGGACAGCTATGGCTACACCTTC
CDR3: CASSPRDSYGYTF
J: TRBJ1-2
D: TRBD1
V: TRBV18
size: -

DNA: TGCAGCGTTGATGAGGGTCGGGACTATGGCTACACCTTC
CDR3: CSVDEGRDYGYTF
J: TRBJ1-2
D: -
V: TRBV29-1
size: -

DNA: TGTGCCAGTAGTATCATAGCCTTCACAGATACGCAGTATTTT
CDR3: CASSIIAFTDTQYF
J: TRBJ2-3
D: -
V: TRBV19
size: -

DNA: TGCGCCAGCAGCCCACCCCGACAGGGACCAGATACGCAGTATTTT
CDR3: CASSPPRQGPDTQYF
J: TRBJ2-3
D: TRBD1
V: TRBV5-1
size: -

DNA: TGTGCCAGCTCAAATGATAGATATGGCTACACCTTC
CDR3: CASSNDRYGYTF
J: TRBJ1-2
D: -
V: TRBV28
size: once

DNA: TGTGCCAGTAGTAATGGGGCCTTGAACACTGAAGCTTTCTTT
CDR3: CASSNGALNTEAFF
J: TRBJ1-1
D: -
V: TRBV19
size: -

DNA: TGTGCCAGCAGCCGGACTAGCAACGAGCAGTTCTTC
CDR3: CASSRTSNEQFF
J: TRBJ2-1
D: TRBD2
V: TRBV13
size: -

DNA: TGTGCCATCAGGGGACAGGGTGACACTGAAGCTTTCTTT
CDR3: CAIRGQGDTEAFF
J: TRBJ1-1
D: TRBD1
V: TRBV10-3
size: -

DNA: TGTGCCAGCAGCTCCCGAGCCAATGAGCAGTTCTTC
CDR3: CASSSRANEQFF
J: TRBJ2-1
D: -
V: TRBV11-3
size: -

DNA: TGTGCCAGCAGCCTTGGACAGTTCTCTGGAAACACCATATATTTT
CDR3: CASSLGQFSGNTIYF
J: TRBJ1-3
D: -
V: TRBV7-2
size: -

DNA: TGTGCCAGCAGCTTACCCTTTAGACAGGGGGCCAACGAGCAGTACTTC
CDR3: CASSLPFRQGANEQYF
J: TRBJ2-7
D: TRBD1
V: TRBV7-9
size: -

DNA: TGTGCCAGCAGCGAAGGAAGGGAGACTGAAGCTTTCTTT
CDR3: CASSEGRETEAFF
J: TRBJ1-1
D: -
V: TRBV9
size: -

DNA: TGTGCCAGCAGCTTTGTAACTGAAGCTTTCTTT
CDR3: CASSFVTEAFF
J: TRBJ1-1
D: -
V: TRBV7-2
size: -

DNA: TGCAGCGCCGGGACAGGGGGCGAGTATGGCTACACCTTC
CDR3: CSAGTGGEYGYTF
J: TRBJ1-2
D: TRBD1
V: TRBV29-1
size: -

DNA: TGTGCCAGCAGCACTGGACTAGCACCGAATGAGCAGTTCTTC
CDR3: CASSTGLAPNEQFF
J: TRBJ2-1
D: -
V: TRBV21-1
size: -

DNA: TGTGCCTGGAACAGGGGCGGCTCTGAAGCTTTCTTT
CDR3: CAWNRGGSEAFF
J: TRBJ1-1
D: TRBD1
V: TRBV30
size: -